The rows below give T cell receptor beta chains drawn from one sample of a study of shared clonotypes between healthy human individuals. Here immunoSEQ multiplex PCR was the method, and the copy in TCRdb shows in-frame clones only, minus some. The sample has approximately 2.5 million clones, more than 80% seen once. The sample comprised naive CD4+ T cells sorted from blood. These receptors were obtained from a man in his late teens or twenties in good health. CDR3s include the opening cysteine and the closing phenylalanine or tryptophan. A D gene is named only where the DNA matches it firmly. Only part of the rows carry a size: once, few, many, or a class if the clone is expanded.

>14|.|TRBD1|TRBV5-1|TRBJ2-7
TGCGCCAGCAGCGGGGGACAGGGGAGCGCCGAGCAGTACTTC
CASSGGQGSAEQYF
>17|once|.|TRBV4-2|TRBJ2-1
TGTGCCAGCAGCCAAGCCTCGGGGCAGACGCTTTACAATGAGCAGTTCTTC
CASSQASGQTLYNEQFF
>12|.|.|TRBV27|TRBJ2-1
TGTGCCAGCAGAAAAGCCATGGATGAGCAGTTCTTC
CASRKAMDEQFF
>14|.|.|TRBV10-2|TRBJ1-3
TGCGCCAGCAGTGTAGGGGTTAACGGAAACACCATATATTTT
CASSVGVNGNTIYF
>13|.|TRBD1|TRBV7-2|TRBJ2-1
TGTGCCAGCAGCTCTACAGGGGGCTTAGGGCAGTTCTTC
CASSSTGGLGQFF
>11|.|.|TRBV30|TRBJ2-1
TGTGCCTGGAGGTTGACCGGTGGGAAGTTCTTC
CAWRLTGGKFF
>12|.|.|TRBV11-3|TRBJ1-1
TGTGCCAGCAGCTTAGATAACACTGAAGCTTTCTTT
CASSLDNTEAFF
>16|.|TRBD2|TRBV5-1|TRBJ2-3
TGCGCCAGCAGACTAGCGGGGGGCGTGGTAACAGATACGCAGTATTTT
CASRLAGGVVTDTQYF
>14|.|.|TRBV7-2|TRBJ1-1
TGTGCCAGCAGCTTAGGGAGGGATAACACTGAAGCTTTCTTT
CASSLGRDNTEAFF
>15|.|.|TRBV11-3|TRBJ2-2
TGTGCCAGCAGCCTCGGCCGCACGAACACCGGGGAGCTGTTTTTT
CASSLGRTNTGELFF
>14|.|TRBD1|TRBV18|TRBJ2-3
TGTGCCAGCTCACCCAGGGGGAACACAGATACGCAGTATTTT
CASSPRGNTDTQYF
>18|.|TRBD2|TRBV4-3|TRBJ2-3
TGCGCCAGCAGCCGTGGACTAGCGGGATCTTTGGGCACAGATACGCAGTATTTT
CASSRGLAGSLGTDTQYF
>14|.|.|TRBV7-6|TRBJ1-6
TGTGCCAGCAGCTTTTCCGGGCAGAATTCACCCCTCCACTTT
CASSFSGQNSPLHF
>16|.|TRBD1|TRBV27|TRBJ2-3
TGTGCCAGCAGCCAGTATAGGGGGCCCCCCGCAGATACGCAGTATTTT
CASSQYRGPPADTQYF
>12|.|.|TRBV11-3|TRBJ2-3
TGTGCCAGCAGCCCTGGGGAGGATACGCAGTATTTT
CASSPGEDTQYF
>16|.|TRBD2|TRBV6-1|TRBJ2-3
TGTGCCAGCAGTGAAACTAGCGGGGGGGACACAGATACGCAGTATTTT
CASSETSGGDTDTQYF
>15|.|.|TRBV10-3|TRBJ1-4
TGTGCCATCAGTGAGAGGACAGCTGGGAATGAAAAACTGTTTTTT
CAISERTAGNEKLFF
>16|once|TRBD2|TRBV18|TRBJ2-5
TGTGCCAGCTCACCGACGGGAGGGCCGAATAAAGAGACCCAGTACTTC
CASSPTGGPNKETQYF
>15|.|.|TRBV28|TRBJ1-2
TGTGCCAGCAGTTTACAAGGGAACCTAGGCTATGGCTACACCTTC
CASSLQGNLGYGYTF
>14|.|TRBD1|TRBV6-5|TRBJ1-4
TGTGCCAGCACCAGGACAGGGACGGATGAAAAACTGTTTTTT
CASTRTGTDEKLFF
>15|.|TRBD1|TRBV9|TRBJ1-4
TGTGCCAGCAGGCATGACAGGGTTCCAAATGAAAAACTGTTTTTT
CASRHDRVPNEKLFF
>13|.|.|TRBV19|TRBJ1-1
TGTGCCAGTAGTATCTTGGGTAACACTGAAGCTTTCTTT
CASSILGNTEAFF
>12|.|.|TRBV11-2|TRBJ2-1
TGTGCCAGCAGCAGAAGGTACAATGAGCAGTTCTTC
CASSRRYNEQFF
>15|.|TRBD2|TRBV7-2|TRBJ2-7
TGTGCCAGCAGCTCCCAAGCGGGAATTTCCTACGAGCAGTACTTC
CASSSQAGISYEQYF
>13|.|.|TRBV5-4|TRBJ2-3
TGTGCCAGCAGCTTCTACAGCACAGATACGCAGTATTTT
CASSFYSTDTQYF
>13|few|.|TRBV2|TRBJ1-4
TGTGCCAGCAGCATAAATGGGGGAGAAAAACTGTTTTTT
CASSINGGEKLFF
>17|.|.|TRBV28|TRBJ1-1
TGTGCCAGCAGAAGATCGGGTTTACAGGGCTTTAACACTGAAGCTTTCTTT
CASRRSGLQGFNTEAFF
>14|.|.|TRBV5-4|TRBJ1-2
TGTGCCAGCAGCTTGCCAGGGGCGGACTATGGCTACACCTTC
CASSLPGADYGYTF
>14|once|.|TRBV7-2|TRBJ1-1
TGTGCCAGCAGCTTAGTTTGGACGGGTACTGAAGCTTTCTTT
CASSLVWTGTEAFF
>18|.|TRBD2|TRBV6-1|TRBJ2-4
TGTGCCAGCAGTGAGGTACTAGCGGGGTTACTAGCCAAAAACATTCAGTACTTC
CASSEVLAGLLAKNIQYF
>17|.|.|TRBV7-8|TRBJ2-2
TGTGCCAGCAGCTTAGCTCCCAGGGATGGGAACACCGGGGAGCTGTTTTTT
CASSLAPRDGNTGELFF
>16|once|TRBD1|TRBV18|TRBJ2-3
TGTGCCAGCTCACCACCCCAGGGGGCGGCGAGAAATACGCAGTATTTT
CASSPPQGAARNTQYF
>11|.|.|TRBV28|TRBJ1-1
TGTGCCAGCGGTCTCGGTACTGAAGCTTTCTTT
CASGLGTEAFF
>14|.|TRBD2|TRBV9|TRBJ2-7
TGTGCCAGCAGCGTGGAGCGGGAGGGTCGCGAGCAGTACTTC
CASSVEREGREQYF
>18|.|TRBD2|TRBV4-2|TRBJ2-7
TGTGCCAGCAGCCAAGAATACCTTAGCGGGGGGACCTCCTACGAGCAGTACTTC
CASSQEYLSGGTSYEQYF
>15|.|TRBD1|TRBV5-1|TRBJ2-3
TGCGCCAGCCGTCTACAGGGACAGAACACAGATACGCAGTATTTT
CASRLQGQNTDTQYF
>13|.|.|TRBV7-2|TRBJ2-1
TGTGCCAGCAGCTCCGGGGAGTACAATGAGCAGTTCTTC
CASSSGEYNEQFF
>13|.|.|TRBV10-2|TRBJ1-5
TGCGCCAGCAAATGGGGCACCAATCAGCCCCAGCATTTT
CASKWGTNQPQHF
>15|.|.|TRBV23-1|TRBJ2-5
TGCGCCAGCAGATACCCGGGCTCCCTGCGGGAGACCCAGTACTTC
CASRYPGSLRETQYF
>15|.|.|TRBV6-6|TRBJ2-2
TGTGCCAGCAGTCAAGGGGGACCCGGCACCGGGGAGCTGTTTTTT
CASSQGGPGTGELFF
>15|.|.|TRBV6-1|TRBJ2-3
TGTGCCAGCAGTGGATTCGTGGGTCGCACAGATACGCAGTATTTT
CASSGFVGRTDTQYF
>13|.|TRBD1|TRBV6-1|TRBJ1-2
TGTGCCAGCCTCTGGACAGGGAACTATGGCTACACCTTC
CASLWTGNYGYTF
>18|.|.|TRBV4-3|TRBJ1-2
TGCGCCAGCAGCCTTGAGTGGACGGCGGGGGGAAGTAACTATGGCTACACCTTC
CASSLEWTAGGSNYGYTF
>11|few|.|TRBV4-3|TRBJ1-1
TGCGCCAGCAGCCGGGGAACTGAAGCTTTCTTT
CASSRGTEAFF
>16|.|.|TRBV5-1|TRBJ2-2
TGCGCCAGCAGCTTAAACACCGGGACAAGCACCGGGGAGCTGTTTTTT
CASSLNTGTSTGELFF
>14|few|.|TRBV6-1|TRBJ1-6
TGTGCCAGCACCCAGGGTTTGGATAATTCACCCCTCCACTTT
CASTQGLDNSPLHF
>15|once|TRBD1|TRBV9|TRBJ1-6
TGTGCCAGCAGCGATCGGACAGGGGGCAATTCACCCCTCCACTTT
CASSDRTGGNSPLHF
>13|.|TRBD1|TRBV2|TRBJ2-3
TGTGCCAGCAGGGACAGGGAGACAGATACGCAGTATTTT
CASRDRETDTQYF
>15|.|TRBD1|TRBV6-1|TRBJ2-7
TGTGCCATCCGACAGGGGTCCCCATTAGTTTACGAGCAGTACTTC
CAIRQGSPLVYEQYF
>14|few|TRBD2|TRBV11-1|TRBJ2-2
TGTGCCAGCAGCCTACGGGGGGTCACCGGGGAGCTGTTTTTT
CASSLRGVTGELFF
>16|.|TRBD1|TRBV10-3|TRBJ1-1
TGTGCCATCAGTGAGTCCACCGGACAGGGTAACACTGAAGCTTTCTTT
CAISESTGQGNTEAFF
>13|.|.|TRBV6-1|TRBJ1-1
TGTGCCAGCAGTGAAGCGGATGGGGTGAGGGCTTTCTTT
CASSEADGVRAFF
>15|once|TRBD2|TRBV6-6|TRBJ2-7
TGTGCCAGCAGCCGCTTGGGACTAGCGGGAGGCGAGCAGTACTTC
CASSRLGLAGGEQYF
>16|.|.|TRBV11-2|TRBJ2-2
TGTGCCAGCAGCTTAGATACGGGAGTCTACACCGGGGAGCTGTTTTTT
CASSLDTGVYTGELFF
>13|.|.|TRBV18|TRBJ1-2
TGTGCCAGCTCCCGAGACAGCAGCTATGGCTACACCTTC
CASSRDSSYGYTF